The 12 T cell receptor beta chains reported below all come from one sample, sequenced in a study of shared clonotypes between healthy human individuals. TCRdb's copy holds only in-frame clones and misses some; the assay was immunoSEQ multiplex PCR. The sample lists about a million clones; 77% were seen once. Sequencing used memory CD4+ T cells from PBMCs. Subset: CD45RA-negative fraction. The receptors here all came from a man aged 18 to 30 in good health. Some clones in this sample may be carry-over from other donors' samples.

The chain couples TRBV27 to TRBJ2-3; 11 bases match TRBD2. CDR1 and CDR2 from the germline V gene are MNHEY and SMNVEV (reference sequence). The CDR3 consists of 16 residues. J lost 3 bases, V lost 3 bases, and 5 bases had no gene match. The chain's CDR3 is CASSFLAGGPTDTQYF. The CDR3 DNA is TGTGCCAGCAGTTTTTTAGCGGGAGGGCCGACAGATACGCAGTATTTT.

This clone was recorded only once. The CDR3, as DNA: TGTGCCAGCAGTGTAGGGACACCCTGGGCTAACACTGAAGCTTTCTTT. Translation: CASSVGTPWANTEAFF. The rearrangement uses TRBV27 and TRBJ1-1; a weak D match, TRBD1 (6 bases). Deletions cut 5 bases from V and 2 bases from J, with 18 bases between. Germline loops: CDR1 MNHEY, CDR2 SMNVEV (reference sequence). The CDR3 runs to 16 residues.

The chain uses TRBV28 and TRBJ1-2, with a possible D match to TRBD1 (5 bases). CDR3 length equals 16 residues. V lost 5 bases to trimming and J lost 1 base, with 17 bases between them. Per the germline V gene, CDR1 is MDHEN and CDR2 is SYDVKM. CDR3 coding DNA: TGTGCCAGCAGTACCGGGGGTTGGGACTTTAACTATGGCTACACCTTC. Protein: CASSTGGWDFNYGYTF.

The V gene is TRBV7-9, the J gene TRBJ2-7; D unclear. The CDR3 is made up of 14 amino acids. CDR1 is SEHNR, CDR2 FQNEAQ, per germline (reference sequence). The V and J ends lost 4 bases and 6 bases respectively, with 16 bases between them. The CDR3 region has the DNA TGTGCCAGCAGCTCGCCCCCAGGAGCCTTCGAGCAGTACTTC. Amino acid sequence: CASSSPPGAFEQYF.

A note on this clone: The sample contains more than one DNA sequence encoding this CDR3. The chain recombines TRBV5-1 with TRBJ2-2, with D maybe TRBD2 (5 bases). CDR3 length: 16 residues. V lost 0 bases, J lost 0 bases, and 9 bases lay in between. Per germline, CDR1 SGHRS and CDR2 YFSETQ. CDR3: CASSLAPGSNTGELFF. The CDR3 nucleotides are TGCGCCAGCAGCTTGGCGCCGGGATCGAACACCGGGGAGCTGTTTTTT.

In regard to this clone: In the same sample, other DNA sequences code for this CDR3. The chain uses TRBV7-3 and TRBJ2-2; 11 bases fit TRBD1. Trimming cost V 4 bases and J 5 bases; bases outside gene matches: 6. Germline CDR1 is SGHTA and CDR2 is FQGTGA. The CDR3 consists of 16 residues. CDR3 coding DNA: TGTGCCAGCAGCTCCGGACAGGGGGCGCGGACCGGGGAGCTGTTTTTT. Protein sequence: CASSSGQGARTGELFF.

The rearrangement uses TRBV6-4 and TRBJ2-7, with 8 bases aligning to TRBD1. The CDR3 sequence is 17 residues long. The V segment lost 2 bases and the J segment 2 bases; nucleotides outside the gene matches: 11. Germline V gives CDR1 MRHNA, CDR2 SNTAGT. This CDR3 reads CASSDKGYRGMTYEQYF. Written as DNA, the CDR3 is TGTGCCAGCAGTGACAAGGGGTACAGGGGGATGACCTACGAGCAGTACTTC.

A note on this clone: This sample includes further DNA sequences coding for the same CDR3. This CDR3 reads CASSVGTKETQYF. The CDR3 DNA sequence: TGTGCCAGCAGCGTAGGAACAAAAGAGACCCAGTACTTC. The chain is built from TRBV9 and TRBJ2-5; D uncertain. The CDR3 length is 13 residues. The germline V and J ends were trimmed by 0 bases and 3 bases, with 6 bases remaining between them. CDR1 and CDR2 (germline): SGDLS, YYNGEE.

V gene TRBV7-3 combines with J gene TRBJ2-1; perhaps TRBD1 as D (6 bases). V shed 4 bases and J shed 9 bases, with 13 bases lying between them. This CDR3 is built from 13 residues. Germline CDR1 is SGHTA and CDR2 is FQGTGA. The CDR3 DNA reads TGTGCCAGCAGCTCCCTGGTAGGGGGTGAGCAGTTCTTC. Translation: CASSSLVGGEQFF.

The rearrangement links TRBV7-7 to TRBJ1-2, with D hard to call. Trimming stripped 2 bases from V and 7 bases from J, with 2 bases between. The CDR3 consists of 10 residues. Germline loops: CDR1 SSHAT, CDR2 FNYEAQ (reference sequence). As DNA, the CDR3 is TGTGCCAGCAGCTTATGTGGCTACACCTTC. Protein product: CASSLCGYTF.

The V and J genes are TRBV2 and TRBJ2-1; 7 nucleotides line up with TRBD2. J lost 6 bases, V lost 2 bases, and 7 bases had no gene match. CDR3 size: 15 residues. CDR1 is SNHLY and CDR2 is FYNNEI in the germline V gene. CDR3 loop: CASSESGGGSNEQFF. The CDR3 DNA reads TGTGCCAGCAGTGAATCGGGGGGAGGGTCCAATGAGCAGTTCTTC. Complete variable domain (other parts from reference TRBV2 and TRBJ2-1): EPEVTQTPSHQVTQMGQEVILRCVPISNHLYFYWYRQILGQKVEFLVSFYNNEISEKSEIFDDQFSVERPDGSNFTLKIRSTKLEDSAMYFCASSESGGGSNEQFFGPGTRLTVL.

CDR3 loop: CASSQGEGAQYF. The CDR3 DNA sequence: TGTGCCAGCAGCCAAGGGGAAGGGGCCCAGTACTTC. The V gene is TRBV14, the J gene TRBJ2-5; perhaps TRBD1 as D (5 bases). CDR3 length: 12 amino acids. Germline assignment: CDR1 SGHDN and CDR2 FVKESK. V gave up 1 base and J gave up 9 bases, with 9 bases separating them. The full variable domain, rest sourced from reference TRBV14 and TRBJ2-5, is EAGVTQFPSHSVIEKGQTVTLRCDPISGHDNLYWYRRVMGKEIKFLLHFVKESKQDESGMPNNRFLAERTGGTYSTLKVQPAELEDSGVYFCASSQGEGAQYFGPGTRLLVL.